The source of this TCR beta chain is a study of OX40 agonist ivuxolimab in advanced cancers. Study summary: Patients treated during dose escalation were battling hepatocellular carcinoma, melanoma, renal cell or head and neck cancer.

Notes on this clone: Antigen specificity is unknown.

Repertoires were generated with immunoSEQ multiplex PCR, while TCRdb's copy carries only in-frame clones and drops some. The sample carries just over 30,000 clones, around 87% recorded once. Notes on the study in general: Those patients achieving a partial response at 0.1-3.0 mg/kg showed among the lowest clonal expansion.

The CDR3 runs 16 residues. Unmatched junction bases numbered 9, after V lost 0 bases and J lost 4 bases. CDR1 ENHRY and CDR2 SYGVKD come from the germline V gene. The clonotype was recovered from an adult with an advanced solid tumor such as melanoma, head and neck, liver or kidney cancer. The chain is built from TRBV10-3 and TRBJ2-7; 7 bases are shared with TRBD2. Specimen: CD4+ or CD8+ T cells sorted from blood, collected in a trial of the OX40 agonist ivuxolimab. The CDR3 region has the DNA TGTGCCATCAGTGAGTCGGGTGGGAGGGGTATATACGAGCAGTACTTC. Its protein is CAISESGGRGIYEQYF.